A selection of T cell receptor beta chains follows, all from one sample in a study of OX40 agonist ivuxolimab in advanced cancers. This table comes from immunoSEQ multiplex PCR, and its TCRdb copy is limited to in-frame clones, with some not included. The table shows tens of thousands of clones, with 87% occurring only once. The sequencing here drew on CD4+ or CD8+ T cells sorted from blood, taken in a trial of the OX40 agonist ivuxolimab. The receptors come from an adult with an advanced solid tumor such as melanoma, head and neck, liver or kidney cancer. Both conserved end residues are part of each CDR3. The D gene is left open where the match is weak. Expanded clones are given a class, and other clones once, few, many or no size at all.

v_call,d_call,j_call,clone_size,cdr3_nt,cdr3_aa
TRBV28,-,TRBJ1-2,-,TGTGCCAGCAGTTACCGGGACACGGGCTACACCTTC,CASSYRDTGYTF
TRBV1,-,TRBJ1-5,-,TGCACCAGCAACCACCTCCAACGGCGATGCCTGACTTCGCGGAGCAATCAGCCCCAGCATTTT,CTSNHLQRRCLTSRSNQPQHF
TRBV4-1,TRBD2,TRBJ2-1,-,TGCGCCAGCAGCCAAGATCAAGAGACTAGCGGGAGTGGTTCCTACAATGAGCAGTTCTTC,CASSQDQETSGSGSYNEQFF
TRBV30,TRBD1,TRBJ2-3,-,TGTGCCTGGAGACCGAGGACAGGGGGCGCGGAAGATACGCAGTATTTT,CAWRPRTGGAEDTQYF
TRBV9,TRBD1,TRBJ1-4,-,TGTGCCAGCAGCGCCCGACAGGGAGCTAATGAAAAACTGTTTTTT,CASSARQGANEKLFF
TRBV4-1,-,TRBJ1-2,-,TGCGCCAGCAGCCAAGAGGCGGGTGGCTACACCTTC,CASSQEAGGYTF
TRBV9,-,TRBJ2-5,-,TGTGCCAGCAGCGTAGCTTTGAGCGCCCCAGAGGAGACCCAGTACTTC,CASSVALSAPEETQYF
TRBV28,-,TRBJ2-6,-,TGTGCCAGCACCGTGGGCGCTGGGGCCAACGTCCTGACTTTC,CASTVGAGANVLTF
TRBV27,-,TRBJ1-6,-,TGTGCCAGCAGTACCCATAATTCACCCCTCCACTTT,CASSTHNSPLHF
TRBV29-1,-,TRBJ1-2,-,TGCAGCGTTGAACAGGTCCCGGGGTATGGCTACACCTTC,CSVEQVPGYGYTF
TRBV20-1,-,TRBJ2-1,-,TGCAGTGCCTCTTCAGGGTTTGAGCAGTTCTTC,CSASSGFEQFF
TRBV27,-,TRBJ2-5,-,TGTGCCACTCGCAGGGGACCCCTAGAGACCCAGTACTTC,CATRRGPLETQYF
TRBV6-6,-,TRBJ2-7,-,TGTGCCAGCAGTTACTCGAAGTTCCAGTCCTACGAGCAGTACTTC,CASSYSKFQSYEQYF
TRBV5-4,-,TRBJ2-3,-,TGTGCCAGCAGCTTGGGGCAAAACACAGATACGCAGTATTTT,CASSLGQNTDTQYF
TRBV30,-,TRBJ2-2,-,TGTGCCTGGACCCAGAACACCGGGGAGCTGTTTTTT,CAWTQNTGELFF
TRBV11-3,TRBD1,TRBJ2-3,-,TGTGCCAGCAGCTTAGGACAGGGGAGCACAGATACGCAGTATTTT,CASSLGQGSTDTQYF
TRBV5-6,TRBD2,TRBJ2-7,-,TGTGCCAGCAGCAAAGGCGGGACTAGCGGATTTCAAAGCTCCTACGAGCAGTACTTC,CASSKGGTSGFQSSYEQYF
TRBV30,TRBD1,TRBJ1-1,-,TGTGCCTGGAGTGGGGACAGCCATGGGGACACTGAAGCTTTCTTT,CAWSGDSHGDTEAFF
TRBV4-1,TRBD1,TRBJ2-1,-,TGCGCCAGCAGCCAAGATAGACAGGGGGCGCAGGACAATGAGCAGTTCTTC,CASSQDRQGAQDNEQFF
TRBV11-2,-,TRBJ2-7,few,TGTGCCAGCAGCTTAGATCTGTACGAGCAGTACTTC,CASSLDLYEQYF
TRBV7-3,-,TRBJ2-3,once,TGTGCCAGCAGCTTAAATAGGGCTACAGATACGCAGTATTTT,CASSLNRATDTQYF
TRBV5-1,-,TRBJ1-1,-,TGCGCCAGCAGCCAAGAAGACAACGGACCGAACACTGAAGCTTTCTTT,CASSQEDNGPNTEAFF
TRBV6-1,TRBD2,TRBJ2-7,-,TGTGCCAGCAGTGATAGCGGGAACTACGAGCAGTACTTC,CASSDSGNYEQYF
TRBV27,-,TRBJ1-1,-,TGTGCCAGCCGACTGACCGGGACCTTACTCTTAAACACTGAAGCTTTCTTT,CASRLTGTLLLNTEAFF
TRBV28,-,TRBJ1-1,-,TGTGCCAGCAGTTTGGGGGACACCCGGCGGAGGACTGAAGCTTTCTTT,CASSLGDTRRRTEAFF